This is a list of T cell receptor beta chains from one sample in a study of cytomegalovirus exposure and HLA in healthy donors. The method was immunoSEQ multiplex PCR; TCRdb's version includes in-frame clones alone and lacks a portion of them. The sample has around 76,000 clones, approximately 72% seen once. Specimen: PBMCs. These receptors came from a woman aged 35 to 49 in good health and CMV-seropositive. Both conserved end residues are part of each CDR3. The D gene is left open where the match is weak. For some rows the clone size is stated as once, few or many, or as a class when expanded; others skip it.

- | TRBJ2-3 | TRBV7-2 | - | CASSLARRGLTDTQYF | TGTGCCAGCAGCTTAGCGCGGCGGGGGCTCACAGATACGCAGTATTTT
- | TRBJ2-2 | TRBV7-2 | - | CASSSDGRRGNTGELFF | TGTGCCAGCAGCTCCGACGGTCGCCGGGGAAACACCGGGGAGCTGTTTTTT
- | TRBJ2-7 | TRBV10-3 | - | CAISDTYEQYF | TGTGCCATCAGCGACACCTACGAGCAGTACTTC
- | TRBJ2-2 | TRBV13 | - | CASSLGLRAPGELFF | TGTGCCAGCAGCTTAGGCCTCAGGGCCCCCGGGGAGCTGTTTTTT
- | TRBJ2-4 | TRBV10-3 | TRBD1 | CAISPGTGEMIQYF | TGTGCCATCAGCCCGGGGACAGGGGAAATGATTCAGTACTTC
- | TRBJ1-2 | TRBV5-4 | TRBD1 | CASSPSSLQGNYGYTF | TGTGCCAGCAGCCCCTCCAGCCTACAGGGGAACTATGGCTACACCTTC
- | TRBJ1-5 | TRBV7-9 | - | CSSSLVSQPQHF | TGTTCCAGCAGCTTAGTTAGTCAGCCCCAGCATTTT
- | TRBJ2-3 | TRBV6-4 | TRBD2 | CASSDGTSGADTQYF | TGTGCCAGCAGTGACGGGACTAGCGGGGCAGATACGCAGTATTTT
- | TRBJ2-1 | TRBV28 | TRBD2 | CASITSGSYNEQFF | TGTGCCAGCATTACTAGCGGGTCCTACAATGAGCAGTTCTTC
- | TRBJ1-2 | TRBV6-5 | - | CASRKSTDRDYGYTF | TGTGCCAGCAGAAAATCGACAGACAGAGACTATGGCTACACCTTC
- | TRBJ1-5 | TRBV7-9 | - | CASSLGGPNQPQHF | TGTGCCAGCAGCTTAGGTGGGCCCAATCAGCCCCAGCATTTT
- | TRBJ2-2 | TRBV19 | TRBD1 | CASSKQQGLITGELFF | TGTGCCAGTAGTAAACAACAGGGGTTGATCACCGGGGAGCTGTTTTTT
once | TRBJ2-1 | TRBV7-2 | - | CASSLDRNEQFF | TGTGCCAGCAGCTTAGATCGCAATGAGCAGTTCTTC
once | TRBJ2-5 | TRBV6-1 | - | CASSEWNRQQETQYF | TGTGCCAGCAGTGAATGGAACAGACAACAAGAGACCCAGTACTTC
- | TRBJ1-1 | TRBV11-2 | TRBD1 | CASSPDRVVNTEAFF | TGTGCCAGCAGCCCCGACAGGGTGGTAAACACTGAAGCTTTCTTT
- | TRBJ2-7 | TRBV21-1 | - | CASSKEGSRGYEQYF | TGTGCCAGCAGCAAAGAAGGGAGCAGGGGCTACGAGCAGTACTTC
- | TRBJ2-3 | TRBV7-2 | - | CASSLVGTSTDTQYF | TGTGCCAGCAGCTTAGTTGGTACTAGCACAGATACGCAGTATTTT
- | TRBJ1-1 | TRBV5-1 | TRBD1 | CASSRGQGTLAFF | TGCGCCAGCAGCCGTGGACAGGGAACGTTAGCTTTCTTT
- | TRBJ2-2 | TRBV4-3 | TRBD2 | CASSQVYAGGAPGELFF | TGCGCCAGCAGCCAAGTTTACGCCGGGGGGGCGCCCGGGGAGCTGTTTTTT
- | TRBJ1-1 | TRBV6-1 | TRBD1 | CASSPRDRGLTEAFF | TGTGCCAGCAGTCCGAGGGACAGGGGGCTCACTGAAGCTTTCTTT
few | TRBJ1-1 | TRBV19 | - | CATKEGAPPTSEAFF | TGTGCCACCAAAGAAGGGGCCCCCCCAACGAGTGAAGCTTTCTTT
- | TRBJ1-1 | TRBV7-2 | TRBD1 | CASSPITGGGTEAFF | TGTGCCAGCAGCCCTATAACAGGGGGAGGCACTGAAGCTTTCTTT
- | TRBJ2-3 | TRBV19 | TRBD1 | CATTRGTGSTDTQYF | TGTGCCACCACGAGGGGGACAGGGAGCACAGATACGCAGTATTTT
- | TRBJ2-4 | TRBV13 | TRBD1 | CASSFSLQGAKNIQYF | TGTGCCAGCAGCTTCTCCCTACAGGGGGCCAAAAACATTCAGTACTTC